A selection of T cell receptor beta chains follows, all from one sample in a study of blood T cell repertoires in COVID-19. Clones were read by immunoSEQ multiplex PCR, and TCRdb kept only the in-frame ones, dropping some. Of 250,000 to 400,000 clones in the sample, around 85% were seen once. Input material: PBMCs or T cells enriched from blood (not recorded which). These receptors all stem from a woman in her 30s who had been exposed to COVID-19. Each CDR3 is given with its conserved first and last residue. Fields, in order: D gene, J gene, V gene, clone size, CDR3 length, CDR3 DNA, CDR3 protein. D genes are given only for firm matches. Rows give clone size only sometimes, using once, few, many, or a class for an expanded clone.

D gene: -
J gene: TRBJ2-7
V gene: TRBV4-3
clone size: -
CDR3 length: 14
CDR3 DNA: TGCGCCAGCAGCCAACAAATGAGCTCCTACGAGCAGTACTTC
CDR3 protein: CASSQQMSSYEQYF

D gene: TRBD1
J gene: TRBJ1-1
V gene: TRBV11-3
clone size: few
CDR3 length: 17
CDR3 DNA: TGTGCCAGCAGCACCGGACAGGGGGCGGGAGGAAACACTGAAGCTTTCTTT
CDR3 protein: CASSTGQGAGGNTEAFF

D gene: -
J gene: TRBJ1-5
V gene: TRBV15
clone size: few
CDR3 length: 15
CDR3 DNA: TGTGCCACCAGCAGAGCTCGGGTTAGCAATCAGCCCCAGCATTTT
CDR3 protein: CATSRARVSNQPQHF

D gene: TRBD1
J gene: TRBJ2-3
V gene: TRBV5-4
clone size: -
CDR3 length: 14
CDR3 DNA: TGTGCCAGCAGCCCGAGACAGGGGTCAGATACGCAGTATTTT
CDR3 protein: CASSPRQGSDTQYF

D gene: -
J gene: TRBJ2-7
V gene: TRBV7-9
clone size: -
CDR3 length: 13
CDR3 DNA: TGTGCCAGCAGCCAACTAGCTATCTACGAGCAGTACTTC
CDR3 protein: CASSQLAIYEQYF

D gene: -
J gene: TRBJ1-4
V gene: TRBV2
clone size: -
CDR3 length: 14
CDR3 DNA: TGTGCCAGCAGAGCAGGGAAGGCTAATGAAAAACTGTTTTTT
CDR3 protein: CASRAGKANEKLFF

D gene: TRBD2
J gene: TRBJ2-1
V gene: TRBV5-1
clone size: -
CDR3 length: 16
CDR3 DNA: TGCGCCAGCAGCTTGGGCCCAGCGGGAGAATCGGATGAGCAGTTCTTC
CDR3 protein: CASSLGPAGESDEQFF

D gene: -
J gene: TRBJ1-3
V gene: TRBV9
clone size: -
CDR3 length: 13
CDR3 DNA: TGTGCCAGCAGCGTAGATGGGGGGAACACCATATATTTT
CDR3 protein: CASSVDGGNTIYF

D gene: -
J gene: TRBJ2-7
V gene: TRBV15
clone size: -
CDR3 length: 14
CDR3 DNA: TGTGCCACCAGCAGAGCTAGGCGGGTGGACGAGCAGTACTTC
CDR3 protein: CATSRARRVDEQYF

D gene: TRBD1
J gene: TRBJ2-7
V gene: TRBV27
clone size: -
CDR3 length: 17
CDR3 DNA: TGTGCCAGCAGTAAACATTATTCCGGGACAGGGAATTCCGAGCAGTACTTC
CDR3 protein: CASSKHYSGTGNSEQYF

D gene: TRBD2
J gene: TRBJ2-3
V gene: TRBV6-2/TRBV6-3
clone size: -
CDR3 length: 17
CDR3 DNA: TGTGCCAGCAGTTCGGGGATGACTAGCGGTGCAACAGATACGCAGTATTTT
CDR3 protein: CASSSGMTSGATDTQYF

D gene: -
J gene: TRBJ2-2
V gene: TRBV6-5
clone size: -
CDR3 length: 14
CDR3 DNA: TGTGCCAGCAGTTACCGGGGGAACACCGGGGAGCTGTTTTTT
CDR3 protein: CASSYRGNTGELFF

D gene: -
J gene: TRBJ2-3
V gene: TRBV4-1
clone size: -
CDR3 length: 17
CDR3 DNA: TGCGCCAGCAGCCAAGAGGAGGGCAGCGTATACACAGATACGCAGTATTTT
CDR3 protein: CASSQEEGSVYTDTQYF

D gene: TRBD1
J gene: TRBJ1-1
V gene: TRBV30
clone size: -
CDR3 length: 14
CDR3 DNA: TGTGCCTGGAGTGTCTGGGACAGGGAGGCTGAAGCTTTCTTT
CDR3 protein: CAWSVWDREAEAFF

D gene: -
J gene: TRBJ2-2
V gene: TRBV5-1
clone size: many
CDR3 length: 16
CDR3 DNA: TGCGCCAGCAGCTTCGGACTTAGCGGGAACACCGGGGAGCTGTTTTTT
CDR3 protein: CASSFGLSGNTGELFF

D gene: TRBD2
J gene: TRBJ2-1
V gene: TRBV19
clone size: -
CDR3 length: 16
CDR3 DNA: TGTGCCAGTACCCCCTCACTAGCGGGAGTTAACAATGAGCAGTTCTTC
CDR3 protein: CASTPSLAGVNNEQFF

D gene: TRBD1
J gene: TRBJ2-5
V gene: TRBV5-1
clone size: -
CDR3 length: 14
CDR3 DNA: TGCGCCAGCAGTTCAACAGGGGGTCGGGAGACCCAGTACTTC
CDR3 protein: CASSSTGGRETQYF

D gene: TRBD2
J gene: TRBJ2-5
V gene: TRBV2
clone size: -
CDR3 length: 16
CDR3 DNA: TGTGCCAGCAGTGGGCGACCAGCGGGGGGGGGAGAGACCCAGTACTTC
CDR3 protein: CASSGRPAGGGETQYF

D gene: TRBD1
J gene: TRBJ2-4
V gene: TRBV6-2/TRBV6-3
clone size: -
CDR3 length: 18
CDR3 DNA: TGTGCCAGCAGTTATGACAGGGGGAGGCTACTAGCCAAAAACATTCAGTACTTC
CDR3 protein: CASSYDRGRLLAKNIQYF

D gene: TRBD2
J gene: TRBJ2-7
V gene: TRBV6-6
clone size: -
CDR3 length: 16
CDR3 DNA: TGTGCCAGCAGTCCACCACTAGCGGGAGTTTCCTACGAGCAGTACTTC
CDR3 protein: CASSPPLAGVSYEQYF

D gene: TRBD2
J gene: TRBJ2-2
V gene: TRBV10-2
clone size: -
CDR3 length: 14
CDR3 DNA: TGCGCCAGCCAGGGACTAGTAGAAACGGGGGAGCTGTTTTTT
CDR3 protein: CASQGLVETGELFF

D gene: -
J gene: TRBJ1-2
V gene: TRBV12-3/TRBV12-4
clone size: -
CDR3 length: 12
CDR3 DNA: TGTGCCAGCAGTTTAGGAGGGGGAGGCTACACCTTC
CDR3 protein: CASSLGGGGYTF

D gene: TRBD1
J gene: TRBJ2-2
V gene: TRBV4-3
clone size: -
CDR3 length: 19
CDR3 DNA: TGCGCCAGCAGCCAAGAACCGGGACAGGGGAGTTTTGGAGCCGGGGAGCTGTTTTTT
CDR3 protein: CASSQEPGQGSFGAGELFF

D gene: -
J gene: TRBJ1-4
V gene: TRBV5-1
clone size: -
CDR3 length: 18
CDR3 DNA: TGCGCCAGCAGCCTCCGCTCCACACAGAACCTCCGTAATGAAAAACTGTTTTTT
CDR3 protein: CASSLRSTQNLRNEKLFF

D gene: -
J gene: TRBJ2-3
V gene: TRBV27
clone size: many
CDR3 length: 16
CDR3 DNA: TGTGCCAGCAGTTCTTCCGGGACTGGCCCCACAGATACGCAGTATTTT
CDR3 protein: CASSSSGTGPTDTQYF

D gene: TRBD1
J gene: TRBJ1-1
V gene: TRBV28
clone size: -
CDR3 length: 14
CDR3 DNA: TGTGCCAGCAGTTCGGACAGGGGGATGGTTGAAGCTTTCTTT
CDR3 protein: CASSSDRGMVEAFF

D gene: -
J gene: TRBJ2-5
V gene: TRBV2
clone size: once
CDR3 length: 11
CDR3 DNA: TGTGCCAGCAGTGAGGAGGAGACCCAGTACTTC
CDR3 protein: CASSEEETQYF

D gene: TRBD1
J gene: TRBJ2-3
V gene: TRBV27
clone size: -
CDR3 length: 16
CDR3 DNA: TGTGCCAGCAGTACCCTCCGGGACAGAGGCACAGATACGCAGTATTTT
CDR3 protein: CASSTLRDRGTDTQYF

D gene: TRBD2
J gene: TRBJ2-7
V gene: TRBV7-9
clone size: -
CDR3 length: 16
CDR3 DNA: TGTGCCAGCAGCTTAGGGGAGGGTTCAAGGTGGTGGGAGCAGTACTTC
CDR3 protein: CASSLGEGSRWWEQYF

D gene: TRBD2
J gene: TRBJ2-7
V gene: TRBV9
clone size: -
CDR3 length: 14
CDR3 DNA: TGTGCCAGCAGCGCGATGGGACTAGCGAACGAGCAGTACTTC
CDR3 protein: CASSAMGLANEQYF

D gene: -
J gene: TRBJ2-2
V gene: TRBV28
clone size: -
CDR3 length: 12
CDR3 DNA: TGTGCCAGCAGTCTCAACACCGGGGAGCTGTTTTTT
CDR3 protein: CASSLNTGELFF

D gene: TRBD1
J gene: TRBJ2-3
V gene: TRBV5-4
clone size: -
CDR3 length: 17
CDR3 DNA: TGTGCCAGCAGTCATACTCCGGGACAGGGGGTAAAGGGTACGCAGTATTTT
CDR3 protein: CASSHTPGQGVKGTQYF

D gene: TRBD1
J gene: TRBJ2-7
V gene: TRBV6-1
clone size: -
CDR3 length: 14
CDR3 DNA: TGTGCCAGCAGTGACCTACAGGGGGGCTACGAGCAGTACTTC
CDR3 protein: CASSDLQGGYEQYF

D gene: -
J gene: TRBJ2-2
V gene: TRBV12-2
clone size: -
CDR3 length: 18
CDR3 DNA: TGTGCAAGTCGCTTAGCAAAGGGGACAGGGTCTCCAAGCGGGGAGCTGTTTTTT
CDR3 protein: CASRLAKGTGSPSGELFF

D gene: -
J gene: TRBJ2-5
V gene: TRBV12-5
clone size: -
CDR3 length: 15
CDR3 DNA: TGTGCTAGTGGTTTGGGGTCGGGGTCGGCAGAGACCCAGTACTTC
CDR3 protein: CASGLGSGSAETQYF

D gene: TRBD1
J gene: TRBJ1-2
V gene: TRBV12-3/TRBV12-4
clone size: few
CDR3 length: 13
CDR3 DNA: TGTGCCAGCAGCCCGGGACAGGGCTATGGCTACACCTTC
CDR3 protein: CASSPGQGYGYTF

D gene: -
J gene: TRBJ1-2
V gene: TRBV7-2
clone size: -
CDR3 length: 15
CDR3 DNA: TGTGCCAGCAGCACTGGGTCCGGAGTAGGCTATGGCTACACCTTC
CDR3 protein: CASSTGSGVGYGYTF

D gene: TRBD2
J gene: TRBJ2-7
V gene: TRBV14
clone size: once
CDR3 length: 13
CDR3 DNA: TGTGCCAGCGCGGGAGGGGGTTCCTACGAGCAGTACTTC
CDR3 protein: CASAGGGSYEQYF

D gene: TRBD1
J gene: TRBJ2-5
V gene: TRBV7-2
clone size: -
CDR3 length: 16
CDR3 DNA: TGTGCCAGCAGCTTAGTCTCTGGACAGGGGGCCAAGACCCAGTACTTC
CDR3 protein: CASSLVSGQGAKTQYF

D gene: TRBD1
J gene: TRBJ2-2
V gene: TRBV5-1
clone size: -
CDR3 length: 15
CDR3 DNA: TGCGCCAGCAACCGGGGGACAGGGGGTCACGGGGAGCTGTTTTTT
CDR3 protein: CASNRGTGGHGELFF

D gene: TRBD1
J gene: TRBJ1-2
V gene: TRBV3-1/TRBV3-2
clone size: -
CDR3 length: 13
CDR3 DNA: TGTGCCAGCAGCCGAACAGGGGGCGCCGGCTACACCTTC
CDR3 protein: CASSRTGGAGYTF

D gene: TRBD2
J gene: TRBJ2-1
V gene: TRBV7-7
clone size: -
CDR3 length: 15
CDR3 DNA: TGTGCTAGCAGTTCAGGGACTAGCGGGACCAATGAGCAGTTCTTC
CDR3 protein: CASSSGTSGTNEQFF

D gene: TRBD1
J gene: TRBJ1-5
V gene: TRBV28
clone size: -
CDR3 length: 16
CDR3 DNA: TGTGCCAGCACCGATCCCGGGACAGGCTTCAATCAGCCCCAGCATTTT
CDR3 protein: CASTDPGTGFNQPQHF

D gene: -
J gene: TRBJ1-2
V gene: TRBV21-1
clone size: -
CDR3 length: 15
CDR3 DNA: TGTGCCAGCAGCAAAGTTCGGCAGGGTGGATATGGCTACACCTTC
CDR3 protein: CASSKVRQGGYGYTF

D gene: -
J gene: TRBJ1-5
V gene: TRBV10-2
clone size: few
CDR3 length: 13
CDR3 DNA: TGCGCCAGCACTTCAGGGGGCAATCAGCCCCAGCATTTT
CDR3 protein: CASTSGGNQPQHF

D gene: -
J gene: TRBJ1-5
V gene: TRBV5-4
clone size: -
CDR3 length: 14
CDR3 DNA: TGTGCCAGCAGCTCATTCAATAGCAATCAGCCCCAGCATTTT
CDR3 protein: CASSSFNSNQPQHF

D gene: -
J gene: TRBJ2-7
V gene: TRBV4-1
clone size: -
CDR3 length: 13
CDR3 DNA: TGCGCCAGCAGCCATTCCGGGTTCTACGAGCAGTACTTC
CDR3 protein: CASSHSGFYEQYF

D gene: -
J gene: TRBJ2-7
V gene: TRBV25-1
clone size: -
CDR3 length: 12
CDR3 DNA: TGTGCCAGCAGTGAAAAACTCTACGAGCAGTACTTC
CDR3 protein: CASSEKLYEQYF

D gene: TRBD1
J gene: TRBJ1-5
V gene: TRBV6-6
clone size: -
CDR3 length: 14
CDR3 DNA: TGTGCCAGCAGCAAAACAGGGGCCGAGGGGCCCCAGCATTTT
CDR3 protein: CASSKTGAEGPQHF

D gene: -
J gene: TRBJ2-2
V gene: TRBV30
clone size: once
CDR3 length: 14
CDR3 DNA: TGTGCCTGGAGCGTCAGGGGTGCCACCGGGGAGCTGTTTTTT
CDR3 protein: CAWSVRGATGELFF

D gene: TRBD1
J gene: TRBJ1-2
V gene: TRBV28
clone size: -
CDR3 length: 14
CDR3 DNA: TGTGCCAGCAGTGTTACAGGGGGTTTCTATGGCTACACCTTC
CDR3 protein: CASSVTGGFYGYTF

D gene: TRBD1
J gene: TRBJ1-4
V gene: TRBV6-1
clone size: -
CDR3 length: 16
CDR3 DNA: TGTGCCAGCAGTGAAGGGGCAGGGGGAGGTAATGAAAAACTGTTTTTT
CDR3 protein: CASSEGAGGGNEKLFF

D gene: TRBD1
J gene: TRBJ2-7
V gene: TRBV2
clone size: -
CDR3 length: 13
CDR3 DNA: TGTGCCAGCAGTGAACAGGGGGTAAGCGAGCAGTACTTC
CDR3 protein: CASSEQGVSEQYF

D gene: TRBD2
J gene: TRBJ2-5
V gene: TRBV28
clone size: -
CDR3 length: 16
CDR3 DNA: TGTGCCAGCAGCCCAGCACTAGCGGGAGGGAAGGAGACCCAGTACTTC
CDR3 protein: CASSPALAGGKETQYF

D gene: TRBD1
J gene: TRBJ2-7
V gene: TRBV18
clone size: -
CDR3 length: 17
CDR3 DNA: TGTGCCAGCTCACAAAATCCGGGACAGTTATCCCTCTACGAGCAGTACTTC
CDR3 protein: CASSQNPGQLSLYEQYF

D gene: -
J gene: TRBJ1-1
V gene: TRBV11-1
clone size: -
CDR3 length: 13
CDR3 DNA: TGTGCCAGCAGCTTAGACAGAATCACTGAAGCTTTCTTT
CDR3 protein: CASSLDRITEAFF

D gene: -
J gene: TRBJ2-5
V gene: TRBV4-2
clone size: -
CDR3 length: 17
CDR3 DNA: TGTGCCAGCAGCCAAGATTGGAGGGCTTTTGGGGAAGAGACCCAGTACTTC
CDR3 protein: CASSQDWRAFGEETQYF